This TCR beta chain emerged from a study of blood T cell repertoires in COVID-19. Across the study: From the United States, Italy and Spain came samples of acute and convalescent COVID-19. PBMCs, B-cell-depleted T cells, or T cells provided the cDNA or gDNA that made up the material.

In the authors' methods: Reference gene primers were amplified, and this amplification served to estimate nucleated cell counts. Clones were sequenced by immunoSEQ multiplex PCR, and TCRdb holds only the in-frame ones, with some missing. The V and J calls and clone size come from that table; D and trimming were worked out from the DNA. In the table there are roughly 160,000 clones, 80% to 90% of which are singletons. CDR1 and CDR2 from the germline V gene are LGHDT and YNNKEL (reference sequence). This CDR3 contains 18 residues. V shed 6 bases, J shed 5 bases, and the junction held 17 bases outside the gene matches.

The sample consisted of peripheral blood. This clonotype originated in a man aged 60 to 69 with acute or convalescent COVID-19. This rearrangement joins TRBV3-1 (or the pseudogene TRBV3-2) to TRBJ2-7; 12 bases match TRBD2. The CDR3 DNA reads as TGTGCCAGCAGTCTAATCGCTGGACTAGCGGGATTTCAGAACGAGCAGTACTTC. The encoded protein is CASSLIAGLAGFQNEQYF.